This TCR beta chain stems from a study of blood T cells in healthy people across ages. CDR1 MGHRA and CDR2 YSYEKL come from the germline V gene. V was clipped by 0 bases and J by 9 bases, with 24 bases between them. CDR3 length: 19 residues. A second about 6 to 12 cycle PCR used barcoded and J-beta primers. TCRdb reprocessed the 5' RACE reads with MiXCR, giving one entry per CDR3 protein. The table records some 900,000 distinct CDR3 sequences, roughly 50% of them present only once. Study-wide findings and caveats: Lack of knowledge of donor CMV status possibly confounded expanded clonotype changes.

This clonotype was seen a few times. Its antigen is not known. This sequence originates from a man aged 25 to 40 in good health. The chain joins TRBV4-1 to TRBJ1-6, with D tentatively TRBD1 (5 bases). Input material: blood. CDR3 sequence reads: CASSQDLDGNRGRISPLHF. The CDR3 region has the DNA TGCGCCAGCAGCCAAGATCTAGATGGAAACCGGGGCCGAATTTCACCCCTCCACTTT.